The T cell receptor beta chain described here comes from a study of blood T cells in healthy people across ages. With respect to this clonotype: Its antigen is unknown.

Together with a sample-barcoded 5' primer, a J-beta primer mix was included in a second PCR lasting roughly 7 to 11 cycles. TCRdb reanalysed the 5' RACE reads using MiXCR and keeps one entry per CDR3 protein. The top ten clones hold 22% of a sample with just under 750,000 distinct CDR3 sequences, 22% of them seen once. Study-level results: A strong correlation was found between TCR beta diversity and the percentage of naive T cells. Higher diversity and more naive CD4+ cells were features of long-lived donors, compared to aged donors.

The material sequenced was blood. This receptor was identified in a man between 65 and 79 years old in good health.

The CDR3 nucleotides are TGTGCCAGCAGTGAGACGAGGGCTGCATGGACCCAGTACTTC. Protein sequence: CASSETRAAWTQYF. The chain uses TRBV12-3 or TRBV12-4 and TRBJ2-5; a weak D match, TRBD2 (5 bases). The CDR3 consists of 14 residues. V was pared by 5 bases and J by 7 bases, with 17 bases between.